This entry concerns a single T cell receptor beta chain. The antigen remains undetermined. This CDR3 contains 15 residues. Germline assignment: CDR1 SGHNT and CDR2 YYREEE (reference sequence). V lost 2 bases and J lost 4, with 13 bases in between. This table comes from immunoSEQ multiplex PCR, and its TCRdb copy is limited to in-frame clones, with some not included. The sample has fewer than 3 million clones; under 95% are singletons. This sample stems from a study of shared clonotypes between healthy human individuals. Points from the study as a whole: Generally, naive subsets (rather than memory subsets) showed larger estimated richness.

Sequencing was carried out using naive CD4+ T cells from PBMCs. Described subset: CD45RA+ positively selected. The chain is built from TRBV5-4 and TRBJ2-1, with D perhaps matching TRBD2 (6 bases). The TCR was taken from a young man in good health. Some clones in this sample may be carry-over from other donors' samples. The CDR3 protein is CASSLMGGNYNEQFF. As DNA, the CDR3 is TGTGCCAGCAGCTTAATGGGAGGAAATTACAATGAGCAGTTCTTC.